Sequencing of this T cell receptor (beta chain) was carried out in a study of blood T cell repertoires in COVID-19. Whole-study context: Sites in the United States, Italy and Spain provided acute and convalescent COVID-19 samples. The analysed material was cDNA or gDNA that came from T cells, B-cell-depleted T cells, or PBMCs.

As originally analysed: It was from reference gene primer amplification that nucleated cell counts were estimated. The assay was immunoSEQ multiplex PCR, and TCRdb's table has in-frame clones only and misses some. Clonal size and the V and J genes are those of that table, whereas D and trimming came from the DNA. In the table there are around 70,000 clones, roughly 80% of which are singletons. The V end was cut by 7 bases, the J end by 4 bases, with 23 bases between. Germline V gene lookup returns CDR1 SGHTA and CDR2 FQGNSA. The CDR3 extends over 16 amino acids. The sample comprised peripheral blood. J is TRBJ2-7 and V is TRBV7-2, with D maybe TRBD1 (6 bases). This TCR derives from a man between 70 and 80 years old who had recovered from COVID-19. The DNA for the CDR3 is TGTGCCAGCAAAATCGGTGGGGGCCCGGATGGATACGAGCAGTACTTC. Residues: CASKIGGGPDGYEQYF.